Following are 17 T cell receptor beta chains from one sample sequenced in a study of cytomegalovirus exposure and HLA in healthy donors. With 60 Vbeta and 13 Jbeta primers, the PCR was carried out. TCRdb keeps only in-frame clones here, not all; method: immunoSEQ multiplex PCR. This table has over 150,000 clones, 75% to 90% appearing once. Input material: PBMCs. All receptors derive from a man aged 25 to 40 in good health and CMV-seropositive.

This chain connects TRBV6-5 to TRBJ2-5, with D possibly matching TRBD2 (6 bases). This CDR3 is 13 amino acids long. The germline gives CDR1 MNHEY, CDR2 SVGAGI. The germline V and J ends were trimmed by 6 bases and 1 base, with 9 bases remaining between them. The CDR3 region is CASSAGFQETQYF. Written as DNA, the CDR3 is TGTGCCAGCAGCGCGGGGTTCCAAGAGACCCAGTACTTC.

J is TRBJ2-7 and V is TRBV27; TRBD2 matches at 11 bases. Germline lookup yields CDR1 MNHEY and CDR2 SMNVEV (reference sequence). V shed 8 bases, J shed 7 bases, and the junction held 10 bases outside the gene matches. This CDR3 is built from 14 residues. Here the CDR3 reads CASGGSGGVEEQYF. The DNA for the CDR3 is TGTGCCAGCGGTGGTAGCGGGGGGGTGGAGGAGCAGTACTTC.

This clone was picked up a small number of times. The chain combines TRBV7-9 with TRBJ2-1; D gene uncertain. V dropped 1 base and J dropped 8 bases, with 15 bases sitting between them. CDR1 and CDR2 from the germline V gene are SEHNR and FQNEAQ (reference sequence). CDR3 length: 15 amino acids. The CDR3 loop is CASSLGHVSRDEQFF. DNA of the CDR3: TGTGCCAGCAGCTTAGGTCATGTATCGCGCGATGAGCAGTTCTTC. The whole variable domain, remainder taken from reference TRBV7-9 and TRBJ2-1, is DTGVSQNPRHKITKRGQNVTFRCDPISEHNRLYWYRQTLGQGPEFLTYFQNEAQLEKSRLLSDRFSAERPKGSFSTLEIQRTEQGDSAMYLCASSLGHVSRDEQFFGPGTRLTVL.

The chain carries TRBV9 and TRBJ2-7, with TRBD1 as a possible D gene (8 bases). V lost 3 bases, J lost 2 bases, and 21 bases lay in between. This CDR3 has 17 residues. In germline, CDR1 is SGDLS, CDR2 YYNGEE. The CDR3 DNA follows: TGTGCCAGCAGCGGGGGGAGGGAGGACAGGGCGCCCTACGAGCAGTACTTC. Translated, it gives CASSGGREDRAPYEQYF.

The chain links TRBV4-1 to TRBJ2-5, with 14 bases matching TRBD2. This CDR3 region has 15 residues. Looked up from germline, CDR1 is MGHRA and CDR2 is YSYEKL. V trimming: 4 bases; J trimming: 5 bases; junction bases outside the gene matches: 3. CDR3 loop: CASSRLAGGHETQYF. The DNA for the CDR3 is TGCGCCAGCAGCCGACTAGCGGGGGGGCACGAGACCCAGTACTTC.

CDR3 nucleotides: TGTGCCAGCACCAGACCGGAGGCTCAAAGCTCCTACGAGCAGTACTTC. Translation gives CASTRPEAQSSYEQYF. V usage is TRBV21-1 and J usage is TRBJ2-7; the table gives TRBD2 as D, unverified against the DNA. TRBV21-1 represents a pseudogene. The CDR3 is made up of 16 amino acids.

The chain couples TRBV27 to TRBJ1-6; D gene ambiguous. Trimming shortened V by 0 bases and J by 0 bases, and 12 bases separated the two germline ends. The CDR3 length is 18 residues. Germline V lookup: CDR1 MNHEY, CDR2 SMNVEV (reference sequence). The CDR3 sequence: CASSLSALRFSYNSPLHF. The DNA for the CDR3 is TGTGCCAGCAGTTTATCGGCCTTGAGGTTCTCCTATAATTCACCCCTCCACTTT.

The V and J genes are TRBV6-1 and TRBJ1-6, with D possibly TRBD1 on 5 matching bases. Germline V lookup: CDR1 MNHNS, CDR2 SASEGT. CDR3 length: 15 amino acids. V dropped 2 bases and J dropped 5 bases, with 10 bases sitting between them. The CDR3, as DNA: TGTGCCAGCAGTGAACAGGGAGGGGATAATTCACCCCTCCACTTT. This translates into CASSEQGGDNSPLHF.

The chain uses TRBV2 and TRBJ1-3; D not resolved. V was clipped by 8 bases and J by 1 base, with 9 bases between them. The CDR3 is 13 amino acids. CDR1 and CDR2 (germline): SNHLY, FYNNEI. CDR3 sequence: CASSQSSGNTIYF. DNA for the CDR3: TGTGCCAGCTCACAGAGTTCTGGAAACACCATATATTTT.

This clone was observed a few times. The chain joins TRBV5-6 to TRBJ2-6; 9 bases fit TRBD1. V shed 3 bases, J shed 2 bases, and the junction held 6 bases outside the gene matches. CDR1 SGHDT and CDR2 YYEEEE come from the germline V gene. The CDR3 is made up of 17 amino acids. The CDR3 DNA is TGTGCCAGCAGCTCGGACAGGGGAATCGCTGGGGCCAACGTCCTGACTTTC. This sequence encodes CASSSDRGIAGANVLTF. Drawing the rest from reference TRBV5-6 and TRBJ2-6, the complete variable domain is DAGVTQSPTHLIKTRGQQVTLRCSPKSGHDTVSWYQQALGQGPQFIFQYYEEEERQRGNFPDRFSGHQFPNYSSELNVNALLLGDSALYLCASSSDRGIAGANVLTFGAGSRLTVL.

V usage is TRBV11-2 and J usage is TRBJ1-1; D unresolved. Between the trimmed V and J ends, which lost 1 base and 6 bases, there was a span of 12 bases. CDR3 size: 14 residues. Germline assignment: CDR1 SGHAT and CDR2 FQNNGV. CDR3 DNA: TGTGCCAGCAGCTTAGCGCGGGGTCTTGCTGAAGCTTTCTTT. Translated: CASSLARGLAEAFF. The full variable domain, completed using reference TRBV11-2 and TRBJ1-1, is EAGVAQSPRYKIIEKRQSVAFWCNPISGHATLYWYQQILGQGPKLLIQFQNNGVVDDSQLPKDRFSAERLKGVDSTLKIQPAKLEDSAVYLCASSLARGLAEAFFGQGTRLTVV.

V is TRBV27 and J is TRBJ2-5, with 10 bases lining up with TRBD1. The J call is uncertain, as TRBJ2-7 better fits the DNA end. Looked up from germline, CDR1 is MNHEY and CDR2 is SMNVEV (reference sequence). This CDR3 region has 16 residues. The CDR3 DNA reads TGTGCCAGCAGTCGGGACAGGGGCCAGAGTTTCTACGAGCAGTACTTC. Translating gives CASSRDRGQSFYEQYF.

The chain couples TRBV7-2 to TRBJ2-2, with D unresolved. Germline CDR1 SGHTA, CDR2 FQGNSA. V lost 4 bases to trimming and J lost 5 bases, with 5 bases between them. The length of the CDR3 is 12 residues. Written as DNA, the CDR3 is TGTGCCAGCAGCTGGAGTACCGGGGAGCTGTTTTTT. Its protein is CASSWSTGELFF.

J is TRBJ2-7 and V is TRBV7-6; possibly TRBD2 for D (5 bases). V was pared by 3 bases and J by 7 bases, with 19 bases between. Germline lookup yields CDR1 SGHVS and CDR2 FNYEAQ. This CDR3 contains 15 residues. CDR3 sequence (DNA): TGTGCCAGCAGCTTGGATCGGGCAGGAGGTCGGGAGCAGTACTTC. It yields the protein CASSLDRAGGREQYF. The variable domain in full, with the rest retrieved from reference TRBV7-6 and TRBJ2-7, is GAGVSQSPRYKVTKRGQDVALRCDPISGHVSLYWYRQALGQGPEFLTYFNYEAQQDKSGLPNDRFSAERPEGSISTLTIQRTEQRDSAMYRCASSLDRAGGREQYFGPGTRLTVT.

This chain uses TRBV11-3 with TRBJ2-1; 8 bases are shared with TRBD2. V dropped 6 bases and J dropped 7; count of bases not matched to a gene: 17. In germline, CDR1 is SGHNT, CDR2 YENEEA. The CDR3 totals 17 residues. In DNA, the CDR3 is TGTGCCAGCAGTCCCACTTGGGCGGGAGGCGTCAAGAATGAGCAGTTCTTC. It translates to CASSPTWAGGVKNEQFF. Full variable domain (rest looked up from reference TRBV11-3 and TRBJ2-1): EAGVVQSPRYKIIEKKQPVAFWCNPISGHNTLYWYLQNLGQGPELLIRYENEEAVDDSQLPKDRFSAERLKGVDSTLKIQPAELGDSAVYLCASSPTWAGGVKNEQFFGPGTRLTVL.

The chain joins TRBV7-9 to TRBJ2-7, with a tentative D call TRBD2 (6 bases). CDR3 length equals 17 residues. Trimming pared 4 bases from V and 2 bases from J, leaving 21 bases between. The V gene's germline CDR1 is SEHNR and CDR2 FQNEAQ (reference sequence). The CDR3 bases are TGTGCCAGCAGCTCTTCCAGGGCAGCGGGTATAACCTACGAGCAGTACTTC. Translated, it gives CASSSSRAAGITYEQYF.

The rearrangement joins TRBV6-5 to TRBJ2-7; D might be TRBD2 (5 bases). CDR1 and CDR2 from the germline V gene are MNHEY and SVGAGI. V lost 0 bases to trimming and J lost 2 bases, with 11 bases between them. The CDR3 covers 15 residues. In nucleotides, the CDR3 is TGTGCCAGCAGTTACTCGGGAGACCGCACCTACGAGCAGTACTTC. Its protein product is CASSYSGDRTYEQYF.